The next 15 T cell receptor beta chains were all read from a single sample in a study of regulatory T cells in long-lasting Graves disease. The time point was: newly diagnosed GD, antithyroid drugs for less than 3 months. PBMC RNA served as the TCR library source. Building the TCR beta libraries relied on iRepertoire HTBI primers, and CDR3 regions underwent Arm-PCR. TCRdb re-analysed the multiplex PCR reads in MiXCR, keeping a single row per CDR3 protein. The sample carries about 220,000 distinct CDR3 sequences, roughly 19% recorded once. These sequences were also reported in another study, on T cells in Graves' hyperthyroidism and ophthalmopathy.

Material: peripheral blood mononuclear cells (PBMCs), obtained at new diagnosis, from a patient treated with antithyroid drugs. The origin of the receptors is a young woman with Graves disease.

This clonotype came up many times. The V and J genes are TRBV24-1 and TRBJ2-3, with D perhaps matching TRBD2 (5 bases). The V end lost 1 base, the J end lost 3 bases, and 16 bases lay between the germline ends. Germline V gene lookup returns CDR1 KGHDR and CDR2 SFDVKD. The CDR3 consists of 17 residues. The CDR3 DNA reads as TGTGCCACCAGTGATTTCGGGATCGGGGTCCAGACAGATACGCAGTATTTT. Translating gives CATSDFGIGVQTDTQYF.

The sample holds many counts of this clonotype. This chain uses TRBV2 with TRBJ2-7; D tentatively reads TRBD1 or TRBD2 (5 bases each). The germline gives CDR1 SNHLY, CDR2 FYNNEI. The CDR3 loop spans 17 amino acids. The V end lost 1 base, the J end lost 3 bases, and 19 bases lay between the germline ends. The CDR3 sequence: CASSEVVSASGSYEQYF. In DNA form, the CDR3 reads TGTGCCAGCAGTGAAGTGGTTAGCGCCTCAGGGAGCTACGAGCAGTACTTC. The complete variable domain, with remaining parts taken from reference TRBV2 and TRBJ2-7, reads EPEVTQTPSHQVTQMGQEVILRCVPISNHLYFYWYRQILGQKVEFLVSFYNNEISEKSEIFDDQFSVERPDGSNFTLKIRSTKLEDSAMYFCASSEVVSASGSYEQYFGPGTRLTVT.

This chain connects TRBV30 to TRBJ1-2; D perhaps matches TRBD1 (6 bases). Trimming pared 5 bases from V and 0 bases from J, leaving 16 bases between. The CDR3 runs to 15 residues. CDR1 and CDR2 from the germline V gene are GTSNPN and SVGIG (reference sequence). CDR3 in amino acids: CAWVQGPSANYGYTF. The CDR3 DNA reads as TGTGCCTGGGTTCAGGGGCCGTCAGCTAACTATGGCTACACCTTC.

On this clonotype: This clone may be a read error of a much larger clone one base away. The chain has TRBV6-6 and TRBJ1-5; the D is unclear. The V gene's germline CDR1 is MNHNY and CDR2 SVGAGI (reference sequence). The CDR3 is 15 amino acids. The CDR3 loop reads CAGSYSVSSGQPQHF. As DNA, the CDR3 is TGTGCCGGCAGTTACTCGGTATCATCCGGGCAGCCCCAGCATTTT.

Many counts were recorded for this clonotype. J is TRBJ2-3 and V is TRBV5-1, with D possibly TRBD2 on 6 matching bases. Germline V CDR1 and CDR2: SGHRS, YFSETQ. The CDR3 covers 16 residues. Trimming took off 7 bases at V and 5 bases at J, with 23 bases between the two ends. The CDR3 DNA sequence: TGCGCCAGCTCCCATAACGGAGCGGGCCCTAGAGATACGCAGTATTTT. Its translation: CASSHNGAGPRDTQYF. The variable domain in full, with the rest retrieved from reference TRBV5-1 and TRBJ2-3, is KAGVTQTPRYLIKTRGQQVTLSCSPISGHRSVSWYQQTPGQGLQFLFEYFSETQRNKGNFPGRFSGRQFSNSRSEMNVSTLELGDSALYLCASSHNGAGPRDTQYFGPGTRLTVL.

This clonotype occurred many times. At one boundary the junction diverges from the germline segment, which might be a read error. The chain is built from TRBV9 and TRBJ2-2; 7 nucleotides align to TRBD1. Germline CDR1 reads SGDLS; CDR2 reads YYNGEE. The CDR3 contains 15 residues. The CDR3 sequence is CASSPQGQNTGELFF. The CDR3 coding sequence is TGCGCCAGCAGCCCTCAGGGACAGAATACCGGGGAGCTGTTTTTT.

The sample holds a few counts of this clonotype. A much larger clone lies a single base off, so this may be a read error. The chain links TRBV6-5 to TRBJ1-2, with D possibly being TRBD1 (5 bases). This CDR3 is built from 13 residues. CDR1 and CDR2 from the germline V gene are MNHEY and SVGAGI. The CDR3 coding sequence is TGTGCCGGCAGTTACTATACAGGCGGAACAGTTACCTTC. This codes for CAGSYYTGGTVTF.

The chain is built from TRBV30 and TRBJ2-7; no firm D call. The CDR3 extends over 12 amino acids. CDR1 is GTSNPN and CDR2 is SVGIG in the germline V gene (reference sequence). V was trimmed by 0 bases and J by 7 bases, leaving 10 bases between them. The CDR3 reads CAWSVISREQYF. The CDR3 DNA reads as TGTGCCTGGAGTGTAATTAGTCGGGAGCAGTACTTC.

At least ten counts were recorded for this clonotype. This chain joins TRBV6-1 and TRBJ1-2; the D gene is possibly TRBD1 (5 bases). This CDR3 has 14 residues. The V end was cut by 6 bases, the J end by 2 bases, with 13 bases between. CDR1 MNHNS and CDR2 SASEGT come from the germline V gene. CDR3 nucleotide sequence: TGTGCCAGCAGGGACCGACAGCCCAACTATGGCTACACCTTC. Residues: CASRDRQPNYGYTF.

This chain connects TRBV4-2 to TRBJ2-3; 11 bases align to TRBD1. This CDR3 contains 15 residues. The germline V gene has CDR1 LGHNA and CDR2 YNFKEQ. With 3 bases clipped from V and 6 bases from J, the junction kept 5 bases outside the gene matches. CDR3 amino acids: CASSHGTGGRDTQYF. The CDR3 DNA follows: TGTGCCAGCAGCCACGGGACAGGGGGTAGGGATACGCAGTATTTT.

This clonotype was counted ten times or more. CDR3 coding DNA: TGTGCCAGCAGTCGGGGCTTTATGAACACTGAAGCTTTCTTT. Amino acids: CASSRGFMNTEAFF. The J gene is TRBJ1-1, the V gene TRBV6-1; D perhaps matches TRBD1 (5 bases). The length of the CDR3 is 14 residues. V lost 5 bases to trimming and J lost 0 bases, with 10 bases between them. Germline CDR1 and CDR2: MNHNS and SASEGT.

Ten or more counts support this clonotype. V gene TRBV6-2 or TRBV6-3 combines with J gene TRBJ1-1; D might be TRBD1 (5 bases). The V end was cut by 6 bases, the J end by 1 base, with 12 bases between. The CDR3 length is 14 residues. Germline V lookup: CDR1 MNHEY, CDR2 SVGEGT. DNA for the CDR3: TGTGCCAGCAGCTTCCCCGGGACGAACACTGAAGCTTTCTTT. Its translation is CASSFPGTNTEAFF.

This clonotype has at least ten counts. The chain is built from TRBV28 and TRBJ1-1, with D unresolved. The germline gives CDR1 MDHEN, CDR2 SYDVKM. V was shortened by 5 bases and J by 3 bases, with 7 bases between the two germline ends. The CDR3 covers 12 residues. The chain's CDR3 is CASSETDTEAFF. CDR3 bases: TGTGCCAGCAGTGAGACTGACACTGAAGCTTTCTTT.

This clonotype was seen ten or more times. The rearrangement joins TRBV30 to TRBJ2-7; 8 nucleotides align to TRBD1. Germline values: CDR1 GTSNPN, CDR2 SVGIG (reference sequence). The CDR3 totals 16 residues. V shed 0 bases, J shed 0 bases, and the junction held 7 bases outside the gene matches. CDR3 bases: TGTGCCTGGAGTGTACCGACAGGGGCGAGCTCCTACGAGCAGTACTTC. Its translation: CAWSVPTGASSYEQYF.

The sample holds many counts of this clonotype. The V call is TRBV3-1, the J call TRBJ2-1, with 15 positions matching TRBD2. Germline V gene lookup returns CDR1 LGHDT and CDR2 YNNKEL (reference sequence). The CDR3 loop spans 17 amino acids. V trimming: 2 bases; J trimming: 10 bases; junction bases outside the gene matches: 9. The CDR3 is CASSQSLGGLAGGEQFF. The CDR3 DNA is TGTGCCAGCAGCCAATCTCTTGGGGGACTAGCGGGAGGCGAGCAGTTCTTC.